The present TCR beta chain was sequenced within a study of cytomegalovirus exposure and HLA in healthy donors. Study-level results: The authors considered a cluster of highly shared sequence variants likely to be a sequencing artifact.

Remarks on this clone: Its matching antigen is unknown.

Use of 60 Vbeta and 13 Jbeta primers characterized the PCR. Generated by immunoSEQ multiplex PCR, the TCRdb table keeps only in-frame clones and is missing some. This sample carries 130,000 to 150,000 clones, around three quarters of them seen once, and the ten largest clones take around 2.9%. Germline CDR1 LGHNA, CDR2 YNFKEQ. Trimming removed 0 bases from V and 6 bases from J; junction bases left unmatched: 10. The CDR3 runs 16 residues. This TCR was recovered from a middle-aged man in good health and CMV-seropositive. Sequencing was carried out using PBMCs. This chain connects TRBV4-2 to TRBJ1-1, with 7 bases fitting TRBD1. This CDR3 is CASSQERGTGTAEAFF. The CDR3 DNA is TGTGCCAGCAGCCAAGAAAGGGGGACCGGGACAGCTGAAGCTTTCTTT.